The following is a T cell receptor beta chain sequence with its context. This entry comes from a study of blood T cell repertoires in COVID-19. With V trimmed by 5 bases and J by 7 bases, 8 bases remained unmatched. This CDR3 comprises 14 residues. Germline V gene lookup returns CDR1 MDHEN and CDR2 SYDVKM. The assay was immunoSEQ multiplex PCR, and TCRdb's table has in-frame clones only and misses some. The table has more than 300,000 clones, about nine tenths seen once. The material sequenced was PBMCs or T cells enriched from blood (not recorded which). The chain is built from TRBV28 and TRBJ1-1; TRBD1 agrees at 9 bases. The sequence was obtained from a man aged 25 to 40 who had recovered from COVID-19. CDR3 residues: CASSPHRGPGEAFF. The DNA for the CDR3 is TGTGCCAGCAGTCCCCACAGGGGGCCTGGTGAAGCTTTCTTT.